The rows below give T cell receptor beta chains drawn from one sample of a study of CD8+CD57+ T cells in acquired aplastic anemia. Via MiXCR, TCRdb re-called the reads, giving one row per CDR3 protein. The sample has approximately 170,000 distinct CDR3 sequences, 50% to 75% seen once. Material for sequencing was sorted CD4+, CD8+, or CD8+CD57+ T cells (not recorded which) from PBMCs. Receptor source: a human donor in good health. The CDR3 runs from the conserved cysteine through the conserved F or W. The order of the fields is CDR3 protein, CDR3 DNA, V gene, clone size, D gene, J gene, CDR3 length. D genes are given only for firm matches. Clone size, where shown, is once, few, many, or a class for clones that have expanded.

cdr3_aa: CSARGQSYEQYF
cdr3_nt: TGCAGTGCTAGAGGGCAGTCCTACGAGCAGTACTTC
v_call: TRBV20-1
clone_size: few
d_call: -
j_call: TRBJ2-7
cdr3_length: 12

cdr3_aa: CASTNTDTQYF
cdr3_nt: TGTGCCAGCACCAATACAGATACGCAGTATTTT
v_call: TRBV12-3/TRBV12-4
clone_size: few
d_call: -
j_call: TRBJ2-3
cdr3_length: 11

cdr3_aa: CASSLGDRQETQYF
cdr3_nt: TGTGCCAGCAGCTTGGGGGACAGACAAGAGACCCAGTACTTC
v_call: TRBV9
clone_size: -
d_call: TRBD1
j_call: TRBJ2-5
cdr3_length: 14

cdr3_aa: CASSYLGSRGEQFF
cdr3_nt: TGTGCCAGCAGTTACCTAGGGTCGCGGGGTGAGCAGTTCTTC
v_call: TRBV25-1
clone_size: few
d_call: -
j_call: TRBJ2-1
cdr3_length: 14

cdr3_aa: CASKPYAAGTGDDEQYF
cdr3_nt: TGTGCCAGCAAACCTTATGCGGCCGGGACAGGGGACGACGAGCAGTACTTC
v_call: TRBV7-9
clone_size: -
d_call: TRBD1
j_call: TRBJ2-7
cdr3_length: 17

cdr3_aa: CASSSIGAISGANVLTF
cdr3_nt: TGTGCCAGCAGTTCGATCGGGGCTATCTCTGGGGCCAACGTCCTGACTTTC
v_call: TRBV27
clone_size: -
d_call: -
j_call: TRBJ2-6
cdr3_length: 17

cdr3_aa: CASSHDPVGYTF
cdr3_nt: TGCGCCAGCAGCCACGATCCGGTTGGCTACACCTTC
v_call: TRBV4-1
clone_size: many
d_call: -
j_call: TRBJ1-2
cdr3_length: 12

cdr3_aa: CASSGANEQFF
cdr3_nt: TGTGCCAGCAGCGGGGCCAATGAGCAGTTCTTC
v_call: TRBV9
clone_size: many
d_call: -
j_call: TRBJ2-1
cdr3_length: 11

cdr3_aa: CASAVNAAGEQYF
cdr3_nt: TGTGCCAGCGCAGTCAACGCCGCCGGCGAGCAGTACTTC
v_call: TRBV6-1
clone_size: -
d_call: -
j_call: TRBJ2-7
cdr3_length: 13

cdr3_aa: CASRYDRGRNSPLHF
cdr3_nt: TGTGCCAGCAGATATGACAGGGGGCGAAATTCACCCCTCCACTTT
v_call: TRBV6-5
clone_size: -
d_call: TRBD1
j_call: TRBJ1-6
cdr3_length: 15

cdr3_aa: CATSAHRVWTDTQYF
cdr3_nt: TGTGCCACCAGCGCTCACAGGGTGTGGACAGATACGCAGTATTTT
v_call: TRBV15
clone_size: -
d_call: -
j_call: TRBJ2-3
cdr3_length: 15

cdr3_aa: CATSDWALTGELFF
cdr3_nt: TGTGCCACCAGTGACTGGGCCCTAACCGGGGAGCTGTTTTTT
v_call: TRBV24-1
clone_size: -
d_call: -
j_call: TRBJ2-2
cdr3_length: 14

cdr3_aa: CSASVGSGSGRTQYF
cdr3_nt: TGCAGTGCTAGTGTTGGTAGTGGGTCGGGAAGGACCCAGTACTTC
v_call: TRBV20-1
clone_size: many
d_call: -
j_call: TRBJ2-5
cdr3_length: 15

cdr3_aa: CSAGRMNTEAFF
cdr3_nt: TGCAGCGCTGGACGAATGAACACTGAAGCTTTCTTT
v_call: TRBV29-1
clone_size: -
d_call: -
j_call: TRBJ1-1
cdr3_length: 12

cdr3_aa: CAISGLARGPDTQYF
cdr3_nt: TGTGCCATCAGTGGACTAGCGAGAGGGCCAGATACGCAGTATTTT
v_call: TRBV10-3
clone_size: many
d_call: TRBD2
j_call: TRBJ2-3
cdr3_length: 15

cdr3_aa: CSALWGALETQYF
cdr3_nt: TGCAGTGCCTTGTGGGGGGCGCTTGAGACCCAGTACTTC
v_call: TRBV20-1
clone_size: -
d_call: -
j_call: TRBJ2-5
cdr3_length: 13

cdr3_aa: CATKEAGFGSTDTQYF
cdr3_nt: TGTGCCACCAAAGAGGCAGGATTTGGTAGCACAGATACGCAGTATTTT
v_call: TRBV19
clone_size: -
d_call: -
j_call: TRBJ2-3
cdr3_length: 16

cdr3_aa: CATRRTGLNEQPQHF
cdr3_nt: TGTGCCACCAGAAGGACAGGGTTAAATGAGCAGCCCCAGCATTTT
v_call: TRBV24-1
clone_size: -
d_call: TRBD1
j_call: TRBJ1-5
cdr3_length: 15

cdr3_aa: CATSDLLSSGGGTDTQYF
cdr3_nt: TGTGCCACCAGTGATTTGCTTAGTAGCGGGGGAGGGACAGATACGCAGTATTTT
v_call: TRBV24-1
clone_size: -
d_call: TRBD2
j_call: TRBJ2-3
cdr3_length: 18

cdr3_aa: CASSKGPSNTEAFF
cdr3_nt: TGTGCCAGCAGCAAGGGACCCTCGAACACTGAAGCTTTCTTT
v_call: TRBV7-2
clone_size: -
d_call: -
j_call: TRBJ1-1
cdr3_length: 14

cdr3_aa: CATSLRGGRETQYF
cdr3_nt: TGTGCCACCAGCCTCCGCGGGGGGAGAGAGACCCAGTACTTC
v_call: TRBV15
clone_size: -
d_call: TRBD2
j_call: TRBJ2-5
cdr3_length: 14

cdr3_aa: CASSDYRAGDLGDEQYF
cdr3_nt: TGTGCCAGCAGTGATTATCGAGCGGGAGACCTCGGTGACGAGCAGTACTTC
v_call: TRBV2
clone_size: once
d_call: TRBD2
j_call: TRBJ2-7
cdr3_length: 17

cdr3_aa: CASSSEEAWQYF
cdr3_nt: TGTGCCAGCAGCTCGGAGGAGGCATGGCAGTACTTC
v_call: TRBV7-8
clone_size: -
d_call: -
j_call: TRBJ2-7
cdr3_length: 12

cdr3_aa: CASSRITGSNEQLF
cdr3_nt: TGTGCCAGCAGCCGGATAACAGGGAGTAACGAGCAGCTCTTC
v_call: TRBV7-6
clone_size: -
d_call: -
j_call: TRBJ2-1
cdr3_length: 14

cdr3_aa: CAIRRGSYNERFF
cdr3_nt: TGCGCCATCAGGCGGGGCAGCTACAATGAGCGGTTCTTC
v_call: TRBV10-1
clone_size: -
d_call: -
j_call: TRBJ2-1
cdr3_length: 13

cdr3_aa: CASSLEDSTDTQYF
cdr3_nt: TGTGCCAGCAGCTTAGAGGACAGCACGGATACGCAGTATTTT
v_call: TRBV7-9
clone_size: -
d_call: -
j_call: TRBJ2-3
cdr3_length: 14

cdr3_aa: CSARDRGETSPSSYNEQFF
cdr3_nt: TGCAGTGCTAGAGATCGAGGGGAGACTAGCCCGAGCTCCTACAATGAGCAGTTCTTC
v_call: TRBV20-1
clone_size: many
d_call: TRBD2
j_call: TRBJ2-1
cdr3_length: 19

cdr3_aa: CGARFSSGNTIYF
cdr3_nt: TGTGGGGCTAGGTTCAGCTCTGGAAACACCATATATTTT
v_call: TRBV24-1
clone_size: many
d_call: -
j_call: TRBJ1-3
cdr3_length: 13

cdr3_aa: CASSLSILAGSAGELFF
cdr3_nt: TGCGCCAGCAGCTTGTCCATACTAGCGGGGTCGGCCGGGGAGCTGTTTTTT
v_call: TRBV5-1
clone_size: once
d_call: TRBD2
j_call: TRBJ2-2
cdr3_length: 17

cdr3_aa: CASSSTGTGEQYF
cdr3_nt: TGTGCCAGCAGCTCCACAGGGACGGGGGAGCAGTACTTC
v_call: TRBV6-5
clone_size: -
d_call: -
j_call: TRBJ2-7
cdr3_length: 13

cdr3_aa: CSGTGGRNGYTF
cdr3_nt: TGCAGCGGGACAGGGGGACGGAATGGCTACACCTTC
v_call: TRBV29-1
clone_size: -
d_call: TRBD1
j_call: TRBJ1-2
cdr3_length: 12

cdr3_aa: CASSEETGGSYEQYF
cdr3_nt: TGTGCCAGCAGTGAGGAGACAGGAGGCTCCTACGAGCAGTACTTC
v_call: TRBV2
clone_size: -
d_call: -
j_call: TRBJ2-7
cdr3_length: 15

cdr3_aa: CASSIELTGEAFF
cdr3_nt: TGTGCCAGTAGTATAGAATTGACGGGAGAAGCTTTCTTT
v_call: TRBV19
clone_size: -
d_call: -
j_call: TRBJ1-1
cdr3_length: 13

cdr3_aa: CATSDPAGTGELFF
cdr3_nt: TGTGCCACCAGTGACCCAGCTGGAACCGGGGAGCTGTTTTTT
v_call: TRBV24-1
clone_size: few
d_call: -
j_call: TRBJ2-2
cdr3_length: 14

cdr3_aa: CASSFTRTGSTDTQYF
cdr3_nt: TGCGCCAGCAGCTTTACGAGAACAGGTAGCACAGATACGCAGTATTTT
v_call: TRBV5-1
clone_size: -
d_call: -
j_call: TRBJ2-3
cdr3_length: 16

cdr3_aa: CASSLKGPPHEQYF
cdr3_nt: TGTGCCAGCAGTTTAAAAGGTCCTCCCCACGAGCAGTACTTC
v_call: TRBV12-3/TRBV12-4
clone_size: -
d_call: -
j_call: TRBJ2-7
cdr3_length: 14

cdr3_aa: CASRPGTSGPRVQETQYF
cdr3_nt: TGTGCCAGCAGGCCCGGGACTAGCGGGCCAAGAGTTCAAGAGACCCAGTACTTC
v_call: TRBV6-5
clone_size: many
d_call: TRBD2
j_call: TRBJ2-5
cdr3_length: 18

cdr3_aa: CASSLAGSNTEAFF
cdr3_nt: TGTGCCAGCAGCTTAGCCGGATCCAACACTGAAGCTTTCTTT
v_call: TRBV7-9
clone_size: -
d_call: -
j_call: TRBJ1-1
cdr3_length: 14

cdr3_aa: CSARMPTQETQYF
cdr3_nt: TGCAGTGCTAGAATGCCAACCCAAGAGACCCAGTACTTC
v_call: TRBV20-1
clone_size: -
d_call: -
j_call: TRBJ2-5
cdr3_length: 13

cdr3_aa: CSVVGTGEDYEQYF
cdr3_nt: TGCAGCGTCGTAGGGACAGGGGAAGACTACGAGCAGTACTTC
v_call: TRBV29-1
clone_size: -
d_call: TRBD1
j_call: TRBJ2-7
cdr3_length: 14

cdr3_aa: CASRDRGLIEKLFF
cdr3_nt: TGTGCCAGCAGGGACAGGGGGCTTATTGAAAAACTGTTTTTT
v_call: TRBV2
clone_size: -
d_call: TRBD1
j_call: TRBJ1-4
cdr3_length: 14

cdr3_aa: CASSGGTSGTDTQYF
cdr3_nt: TGTGCCAGCAGTGGGGGGACTAGCGGCACAGATACGCAGTATTTT
v_call: TRBV4-2
clone_size: -
d_call: TRBD2
j_call: TRBJ2-3
cdr3_length: 15

cdr3_aa: CASRPDGGRSEAFF
cdr3_nt: TGTGCCAGCAGACCGGATGGGGGGAGGAGTGAAGCTTTCTTT
v_call: TRBV6-6
clone_size: -
d_call: -
j_call: TRBJ1-1
cdr3_length: 14

cdr3_aa: CASSSPLRGGEQYF
cdr3_nt: TGTGCCAGCAGCTCACCATTAAGGGGGGGCGAGCAGTACTTC
v_call: TRBV7-8
clone_size: -
d_call: -
j_call: TRBJ2-7
cdr3_length: 14

cdr3_aa: CASSPGTGGSHQPQHF
cdr3_nt: TGTGCCAGCAGTCCTGGGACAGGGGGTTCCCATCAGCCCCAGCATTTT
v_call: TRBV6-2/TRBV6-3
clone_size: few
d_call: TRBD1
j_call: TRBJ1-5
cdr3_length: 16

cdr3_aa: CASSASGRVDTQYF
cdr3_nt: TGTGCCAGCAGCGCTAGCGGGAGAGTAGATACGCAGTACTTC
v_call: TRBV9
clone_size: -
d_call: TRBD2
j_call: TRBJ2-5
cdr3_length: 14

cdr3_aa: CASSGGTVGIDTQYF
cdr3_nt: TGTGCCAGCAGCGGTGGGACGGTGGGTATAGATACGCAGTATTTT
v_call: TRBV9
clone_size: -
d_call: -
j_call: TRBJ2-3
cdr3_length: 15

cdr3_aa: CASRPAGGHEQFF
cdr3_nt: TGTGCCAGCAGACCAGCAGGGGGCCATGAGCAGTTCTTC
v_call: TRBV7-3
clone_size: few
d_call: TRBD1
j_call: TRBJ2-1
cdr3_length: 13

cdr3_aa: CASSLQVWSTDTQYF
cdr3_nt: TGTGCCAGCAGTTTACAAGTGTGGAGCACAGATACGCAGTATTTT
v_call: TRBV28
clone_size: -
d_call: -
j_call: TRBJ2-3
cdr3_length: 15

cdr3_aa: CATSDLVRGGADTQYF
cdr3_nt: TGTGCCACCAGTGATTTGGTGAGGGGAGGGGCAGATACGCAGTATTTT
v_call: TRBV24-1
clone_size: -
d_call: TRBD2
j_call: TRBJ2-3
cdr3_length: 16

cdr3_aa: CASRLDRFGSETQYF
cdr3_nt: TGTGCCAGCAGGCTGGACAGGTTTGGTTCGGAGACCCAGTACTTC
v_call: TRBV6-1
clone_size: -
d_call: TRBD1
j_call: TRBJ2-5
cdr3_length: 15

cdr3_aa: CSAMSGPRGTDTQYF
cdr3_nt: TGCAGTGCTATGTCGGGGCCCAGAGGCACAGATACGCAGTATTTT
v_call: TRBV20-1
clone_size: -
d_call: -
j_call: TRBJ2-3
cdr3_length: 15

cdr3_aa: CASRLTTNTEAFF
cdr3_nt: TGTGCCAGCAGATTGACGACTAACACTGAAGCTTTCTTT
v_call: TRBV6-5
clone_size: many
d_call: -
j_call: TRBJ1-1
cdr3_length: 13

cdr3_aa: CAIRSGQIDEKLFF
cdr3_nt: TGTGCCATCAGGTCGGGACAGATAGATGAAAAACTGTTTTTT
v_call: TRBV10-1
clone_size: -
d_call: TRBD1
j_call: TRBJ1-4
cdr3_length: 14

cdr3_aa: CASSLGGSPYEQYF
cdr3_nt: TGTGCCAGCAGCTTAGGAGGGAGCCCCTACGAGCAGTACTTC
v_call: TRBV7-2
clone_size: -
d_call: -
j_call: TRBJ2-7
cdr3_length: 14

cdr3_aa: CATSRGQGNSGANVLTF
cdr3_nt: TGTGCCACCAGCAGAGGGCAGGGTAACTCTGGGGCCAACGTCCTGACTTTC
v_call: TRBV15
clone_size: -
d_call: -
j_call: TRBJ2-6
cdr3_length: 17

cdr3_aa: CASSLAHGYTF
cdr3_nt: TGTGCCAGCAGCCTCGCACATGGCTACACCTTC
v_call: TRBV5-1
clone_size: -
d_call: -
j_call: TRBJ1-2
cdr3_length: 11

cdr3_aa: CASSPNPTGGYEQYF
cdr3_nt: TGCGCCAGCAGCCCGAATCCGACAGGGGGGTACGAGCAGTACTTC
v_call: TRBV5-1
clone_size: -
d_call: TRBD1
j_call: TRBJ2-7
cdr3_length: 15

cdr3_aa: CASRRGGDTQYF
cdr3_nt: TGTGCCAGCAGGCGGGGGGGGGATACGCAGTATTTT
v_call: TRBV2
clone_size: -
d_call: TRBD2
j_call: TRBJ2-3
cdr3_length: 12